The 17 T cell receptor beta chains presented below share a single source sample, sequenced in a study of spatial heterogeneity in lung cancer (dated by TCRdb to between 2018 and 2020). The sample's time point, from its label and the paper: sample taken at primary tumor resection. Whole RNA extracted from tumor and nontumor lung tissue, or from cryopreserved PBMC samples, was used for TCR sequencing without cell sorting. Preparation of the library involved 5' RACE. Sequenced using a NextSeq 500. The public sequencing data were trimmed at Q25 with fastp and processed into clonotypes with MiXCR by TCRdb, which kept only in-frame beta chains. Every entry covers one CDR3 protein and lists the most common genes and DNA from its rows. This sample lists around 12,000 distinct CDR3 sequences; 11% to 15% were detected once. The leading ten clones occupy about 35% of the sample. This material consisted of PBMCs, taken at surgery. These receptors originate from a male donor with early-stage non-small cell lung cancer.

The chain carries TRBV5-1 and TRBJ2-1, with a tentative D call TRBD2 (6 bases). The CDR3 loop spans 15 amino acids. Trimming cost V 4 bases and J 7 bases, with 18 bases left between them. Germline CDR1 reads SGHRS; CDR2 reads YFSETQ. CDR3 coding DNA: TGCGCCAGCAGCCCATGGAGGGATAGGCGGAATGAGCAGTTCTTC. It yields the protein CASSPWRDRRNEQFF.

This clonotype was seen a few times. This CDR3 reads CASSLDPGSPLHF. The CDR3 coding sequence is TGTGCCAGCAGCTTAGATCCGGGTTCACCCCTCCACTTT. The chain couples TRBV11-2 to TRBJ1-6, with D unclear. The germline V and J ends were trimmed by 0 bases and 9 bases, with 6 bases remaining between them. The CDR3 contains 13 residues. Germline V gene sequence: CDR1 SGHAT, CDR2 FQNNGV.

The chain combines TRBV29-1 with TRBJ2-5; 11 bases map to TRBD2. CDR1 and CDR2 from the germline V gene are SQVTM and ANQGSEA. This CDR3 has 18 amino acids. Trimming took 7 bases from V and 3 from J; bases not matched to a gene: 19. The CDR3 nucleotides read TGCAGCGCCCCTTTAAACCCTAGCGGGGGGTGGAATGAAGAGACCCAGTACTTC. This codes for CSAPLNPSGGWNEETQYF.

This clonotype was recorded many times. The junction and the germline gene differ at one end; a read error may be behind it. The J gene is TRBJ2-3, the V gene TRBV18; 8 bases are a match to TRBD2. The CDR3 runs to 14 residues. Germline lookup yields CDR1 KGHSH and CDR2 LQKENI. CDR3 bases: TGTGCCAGCTCACCTGAGCGGGGGACGTCAACGCGGTATTTT. It codes for CASSPERGTSTRYF.

V and J are TRBV5-1 and TRBJ2-7, with D perhaps matching TRBD2 (5 bases). The V end lost 0 bases, the J end lost 5 bases, and 18 bases lay between the germline ends. CDR1 is SGHRS and CDR2 is YFSETQ in the germline V gene. The CDR3 has 16 residues. The CDR3 nucleotides are TGCGCCAGCAGCTTGGACTCTCACGGACTTGAGGACGAGCAGTACTTC. Protein sequence: CASSLDSHGLEDEQYF.

V usage is TRBV20-1 and J usage is TRBJ2-1; perhaps TRBD2 as D (6 bases). The CDR3 consists of 14 residues. The germline V and J ends were trimmed by 0 bases and 0 bases, with 6 bases remaining between them. Germline V gene sequence: CDR1 DFQATT, CDR2 SNEGSKA (reference sequence). The CDR3 sequence: CSAREGGSYNEQFF. For the CDR3, the DNA is TGCAGTGCTAGAGAGGGGGGCTCCTACAATGAGCAGTTCTTC.

V is TRBV14 and J is TRBJ2-3; weak D call: TRBD1 (6 bases). The germline V gene has CDR1 SGHDN and CDR2 FVKESK. The germline V and J ends were trimmed by 1 base and 2 bases, with 10 bases remaining between them. CDR3 length: 15 residues. The DNA for the CDR3 is TGTGCCAGCAGCCAAGGCTGGACAGCCACAGATACGCAGTATTTT. Its protein is CASSQGWTATDTQYF.

Only a few counts were recorded for this clonotype. The chain is built from TRBV14 and TRBJ2-1, with D tentatively TRBD1 or TRBD2 (5 bases each). CDR3 size: 13 residues. V lost 1 base and J 6 bases, leaving 7 bases between the germline ends. CDR1 SGHDN and CDR2 FVKESK come from the germline V gene. The CDR3 region has the DNA TGTGCCAGCAGCCAAGGGGACCCCAATGAGCAGTTCTTC. The encoded protein is CASSQGDPNEQFF. Drawing the rest from reference TRBV14 and TRBJ2-1, the complete variable domain is EAGVTQFPSHSVIEKGQTVTLRCDPISGHDNLYWYRRVMGKEIKFLLHFVKESKQDESGMPNNRFLAERTGGTYSTLKVQPAELEDSGVYFCASSQGDPNEQFFGPGTRLTVL.

This clonotype was counted ten times or more. V is TRBV7-8 and J is TRBJ1-1; a possible D gene is TRBD1 (5 bases). Germline V gene lookup returns CDR1 SGHVS and CDR2 FQNEAQ. V lost 7 bases, J lost 3 bases, and 12 bases lay in between. CDR3 length: 13 residues. The CDR3: CASTIGGDTEAFF. CDR3 nucleotides: TGTGCCAGCACCATAGGAGGGGACACTGAAGCTTTCTTT.

This clonotype was picked up a small number of times. The chain uses TRBV10-3 and TRBJ2-2; 9 bases align to TRBD1. Germline CDR1 reads ENHRY; CDR2 reads SYGVKD. The CDR3 runs to 14 residues. With V trimmed by 10 bases and J by 1 base, 4 bases remained unmatched. The CDR3 here is CASSDRGNTGELFF. The CDR3 nucleotides are TGTGCCAGCTCGGACAGGGGGAACACCGGGGAGCTGTTTTTT.

The chain links TRBV7-2 to TRBJ2-3; either TRBD1 or TRBD2 may supply D (6 bases each). CDR3 length equals 16 residues. CDR1 SGHTA and CDR2 FQGNSA come from the germline V gene. The V end was cut by 1 base, the J end by 4 bases, with 15 bases between. The CDR3: CASSLVGGASSDTQYF. The DNA for the CDR3 is TGTGCCAGCAGCTTAGTGGGGGGCGCGTCTTCAGATACGCAGTATTTT.

This clonotype was counted only a few times. This chain connects TRBV28 to TRBJ2-7, with a possible D match to TRBD2 (7 bases). The V end lost 3 bases, the J end lost 3 bases, and 15 bases lay between the germline ends. The CDR3 length is 15 residues. Per germline, CDR1 MDHEN and CDR2 SYDVKM. Here the CDR3 DNA reads TGTGCCAGCAGTTTTTTCAGGGGAGGGTACTACGAGCAGTACTTC. It translates to CASSFFRGGYYEQYF.

This clonotype was counted many times. The chain joins TRBV7-2 to TRBJ2-3, with TRBD2 identical over 8 bases. V was clipped by 1 base and J by 1 base; unmatched bases: 4. Germline V gene sequence: CDR1 SGHTA, CDR2 FQGNSA. The CDR3 sequence is 16 residues long. CDR3 protein: CASSLVDSGGTDTQYF. The CDR3 bases are TGTGCCAGCAGCTTAGTGGATAGCGGGGGCACAGATACGCAGTATTTT.

This clonotype was seen ten or more times. The DNA of the CDR3 is TGCAGTGCTAGAGATCCCCCTGGACAGGGGGCTGGTTTCGATGGCTACACCTTC. Translated: CSARDPPGQGAGFDGYTF. The chain uses TRBV20-1 and TRBJ1-2; 11 bases are a match to TRBD1. The CDR3 is 18 amino acids. V lost 0 bases to trimming and J lost 6 bases; unmatched junction nucleotides: 15. Germline CDR1 DFQATT, CDR2 SNEGSKA (reference sequence).

This clonotype has a handful of counts. J is TRBJ2-7 and V is TRBV29-1; 12 bases align to TRBD1. CDR3 length: 14 amino acids. The V and J ends lost 2 bases and 5 bases, in that order; junction bases with no gene match: 4. From germline, CDR1 is SQVTM and CDR2 ANQGSEA. The CDR3 region has the DNA TGCAGCGTTGAAACGGGACAGGGGGCTGACGAGCAGTACTTC. This sequence encodes CSVETGQGADEQYF.

The J gene is TRBJ2-7, the V gene TRBV3-1; D is possibly TRBD2 (6 bases). The CDR3 sequence is 15 residues long. Germline CDR1 LGHDT, CDR2 YNNKEL (reference sequence). The V gene lost 1 base and the J gene lost 6 bases, with 16 bases spanning the gap. The CDR3 loop reads CASSQVGGTSSEQYF. The CDR3 coding sequence is TGTGCCAGCAGCCAAGTTGGAGGGACGTCTAGCGAGCAGTACTTC.

This clonotype was seen at least ten times. This sequence joins TRBV4-2 and TRBJ1-3; unclear D gene. Trimming left V 0 bases short and J 3 bases short, with 15 bases between. In germline, CDR1 is LGHNA, CDR2 YNFKEQ. CDR3 length equals 17 residues. CDR3 sequence (DNA): TGTGCCAGCAGCCAAGAAATGGTGACGGCTTTTGGAAACACCATATATTTT. It yields the protein CASSQEMVTAFGNTIYF.